A single T cell receptor beta chain is shown here with its context. Measured with immunoSEQ multiplex PCR; TCRdb has only the in-frame clones, and not every one. The sample consists of tens of thousands of clones, about 80% of them appearing once. The CDR3 contains 14 residues. V was clipped by 6 bases and J by 7 bases; unmatched bases: 11. Germline assignment: CDR1 KGHSH and CDR2 LQKENI. This sample was taken from a study of blood T cell repertoires in COVID-19. Study at large: Some COVID-19 samples were acute and others convalescent; all came from the United States, Italy and Spain. PBMCs, B-cell-depleted T cells, or T cells were the source of the cDNA or gDNA that made up the material.

Input material: peripheral blood. This clonotype was obtained from a woman over 75 with acute or convalescent COVID-19. The chain is built from TRBV18 and TRBJ1-1, with 7 nucleotides matching TRBD1. The CDR3 region is CASSPKGQRFEAFF. The CDR3 nucleotides are TGTGCCAGCTCGCCTAAGGGACAGAGATTTGAAGCTTTCTTT.